The 26 T cell receptor beta chains reported below all come from one sample, sequenced in a study of CD8 T cells in ankylosing spondylitis. TCRdb analysed the 5' RACE reads with MiXCR anew, one entry per CDR3 protein. This sample yields 250,000 to 400,000 distinct CDR3 sequences, of which 11% are seen a single time; roughly 9.2% belongs to the top ten. Sequenced sample: blood, either unsorted or a sorted T cell fraction (not recorded which). The receptors stem from a female donor with ankylosing spondylitis or in good health (not recorded which).

This clonotype was seen more than once but under ten times. The V gene is TRBV10-3, the J gene TRBJ2-2, with a weak D call TRBD1 (6 bases). The germline gives CDR1 ENHRY, CDR2 SYGVKD. This CDR3 has 15 residues. The V gene lost 8 bases and the J gene lost 4 bases, with 17 bases spanning the gap. As DNA, the CDR3 is TGTGCCATCGCCGGAACAGGGCAGAGCACCGGGGAGCTGTTTTTT. Translation: CAIAGTGQSTGELFF.

This clonotype was counted only a few times. The V call is TRBV5-1, the J call TRBJ2-7, with D perhaps matching TRBD2 (6 bases). The V end was cut by 4 bases, the J end by 5 bases, with 16 bases between. Germline lookup yields CDR1 SGHRS and CDR2 YFSETQ. This CDR3 is 14 amino acids long. CDR3 sequence: CASSPMRRGDEQYF. CDR3 bases: TGCGCCAGCAGCCCCATGAGGAGGGGAGACGAGCAGTACTTC.

This clonotype was seen just once. The DNA of the CDR3 is TGTGCCAGCAGCCCTCTAACAGACACTAGCACAGATACGCAGTATTTT. Amino acids: CASSPLTDTSTDTQYF. V gene TRBV7-9 combines with J gene TRBJ2-3; no clear D gene. The CDR3 is made up of 16 amino acids. Germline V CDR1 and CDR2: SEHNR, FQNEAQ (reference sequence). Trimming stripped 5 bases from V and 0 bases from J, with 15 bases between.

This clonotype showed up many times. The genes are TRBV7-9 and TRBJ1-1, with D uncertain. Germline CDR1 and CDR2: SEHNR and FQNEAQ (reference sequence). Trimming pared 2 bases from V and 5 bases from J, leaving 12 bases between. This CDR3 has 14 amino acids. CDR3 sequence: CASSLSGERTEAFF. CDR3 DNA: TGTGCCAGCAGCTTATCCGGGGAGAGGACTGAAGCTTTCTTT. Using reference TRBV7-9 and TRBJ1-1 for the parts outside the CDR3, the full variable domain is DTGVSQNPRHKITKRGQNVTFRCDPISEHNRLYWYRQTLGQGPEFLTYFQNEAQLEKSRLLSDRFSAERPKGSFSTLEIQRTEQGDSAMYLCASSLSGERTEAFFGQGTRLTVV.

This clonotype was seen more than once but under ten times. V usage is TRBV20-1 and J usage is TRBJ2-5; 7 nucleotides agree with TRBD1. V shed 0 bases, J shed 2 bases, and the junction held 18 bases outside the gene matches. This CDR3 comprises 19 residues. Germline CDR1 is DFQATT and CDR2 is SNEGSKA (reference sequence). DNA of the CDR3: TGCAGTGCTAGAGACCGCTGGGGGACAGTATCTCCTAATCAAGAGACCCAGTACTTC. It encodes CSARDRWGTVSPNQETQYF.

In regard to this clonotype: This may come from a read error, since a much larger clone is one base off. The chain joins TRBV10-1 to TRBJ2-1, with D uncertain. Germline V lookup: CDR1 WNHNN, CDR2 SYGVQD (reference sequence). The CDR3 has 13 residues. V dropped 3 bases and J dropped 7 bases, with 10 bases sitting between them. The CDR3 DNA reads as TGCGCCAGCAGTGATCAGAGTAGGAATGAGCAGTTCTTC. This encodes CASSDQSRNEQFF.

This clonotype was seen many times. The V gene is TRBV3-1, the J gene TRBJ2-3, with 8 positions matching TRBD1. CDR3 length equals 16 residues. The V gene's germline CDR1 is LGHDT and CDR2 YNNKEL (reference sequence). V was pared by 5 bases and J by 2 bases, with 9 bases of the junction left unmatched. As DNA, the CDR3 is TGTGCCAGCAGCAATACAGGGGGAGTTTTCACAGATACGCAGTATTTT. Its translation is CASSNTGGVFTDTQYF.

This clonotype came up many times. This chain links TRBV6-5 with TRBJ1-6, with D tentatively TRBD1 (5 bases). Trimming left V 0 bases short and J 9 bases short, with 12 bases between. Germline-derived CDR1 and CDR2 are MNHEY and SVGAGI. This CDR3 has 15 amino acids. CDR3 nucleotides: TGTGCCAGCAGTTACTCTGGGGGTGGAAGTTCACCCCTCCACTTT. Translated, it gives CASSYSGGGSSPLHF.

This clonotype was recorded once. The germline gene is not matched at one end of the junction; a read error may be the cause. The chain recombines TRBV20-1 with TRBJ2-3; 7 bases align to TRBD2. This CDR3 is 18 amino acids long. Germline CDR1 DFQATT, CDR2 SNEGSKA (reference sequence). For the CDR3, the DNA is TGCAGTGCTAGAACCCTTGAGGGCCTAGCGGTCTTTACAGATACGCAGTTTTTT. Amino acids: CSARTLEGLAVFTDTQFF.

This clonotype appeared many times. The gene calls are TRBV20-1 and TRBJ1-3, with D unresolved. The CDR3 length is 17 residues. V shed 3 bases and J shed 0 bases, with 18 bases lying between them. Germline V gene lookup returns CDR1 DFQATT and CDR2 SNEGSKA (reference sequence). The CDR3 loop reads CSARFVFGATSGNTIYF. The DNA for the CDR3 is TGCAGTGCTAGGTTTGTGTTCGGTGCAACCTCTGGAAACACCATATATTTT.

This clonotype is medium-sized within its sample. This chain connects TRBV19 to TRBJ2-1; no reliable D call. The ends were cut back, 8 bases at V and 6 bases at J, with 20 bases in the middle. CDR3 length equals 15 residues. Germline CDR1 and CDR2: LNHDA and SQIVND (reference sequence). The CDR3 protein is CASWSAGPGLNEQFF. As DNA, the CDR3 is TGTGCCAGTTGGTCTGCCGGACCGGGCCTCAATGAGCAGTTCTTC.

This clonotype was recorded many times. The gene calls are TRBV27 and TRBJ1-2; D is perhaps TRBD1 (5 bases). From germline, CDR1 is MNHEY and CDR2 SMNVEV (reference sequence). Trimming stripped 8 bases from V and 10 bases from J, with 14 bases between. The CDR3 length is 11 residues. The CDR3 sequence is CASGTEFDYTF. The CDR3, as DNA: TGTGCCAGCGGGACCGAATTTGACTACACCTTC.

This clonotype came up a few times. This sequence joins TRBV5-6 and TRBJ2-1; possibly TRBD1 or TRBD2 for D (5 bases each). The CDR3 is 15 residues long. Trimming cost V 3 bases and J 0 bases, with 10 bases left between them. Germline values: CDR1 SGHDT, CDR2 YYEEEE. The CDR3 spells CASSWDGSSYNEQFF. CDR3 DNA: TGTGCCAGCAGCTGGGACGGCAGCTCCTACAATGAGCAGTTCTTC.

Many counts were recorded for this clonotype. The chain recombines TRBV11-2 with TRBJ1-1, with D perhaps matching TRBD1 (5 bases). The CDR3 consists of 18 residues. The V and J ends lost 1 base and 6 bases respectively, with 24 bases between them. Germline CDR1 is SGHAT and CDR2 is FQNNGV. This chain's CDR3 is CASSLGGGVRSQVSEAFF. CDR3 bases: TGTGCCAGCAGCTTAGGAGGAGGGGTAAGGTCGCAAGTATCTGAAGCTTTCTTT. Full variable domain (missing parts from reference TRBV11-2 and TRBJ1-1): EAGVAQSPRYKIIEKRQSVAFWCNPISGHATLYWYQQILGQGPKLLIQFQNNGVVDDSQLPKDRFSAERLKGVDSTLKIQPAKLEDSAVYLCASSLGGGVRSQVSEAFFGQGTRLTVV.

This clonotype was observed many times. The J gene is TRBJ2-1, the V gene TRBV14; tentative D call: TRBD1 (6 bases). CDR3 length: 15 residues. Looked up from germline, CDR1 is SGHDN and CDR2 is FVKESK. V dropped 6 bases and J dropped 0 bases, with 12 bases sitting between them. The CDR3, as DNA: TGTGCCAGCAGACTTACAGGGAACTCCTACAATGAGCAGTTCTTC. This codes for CASRLTGNSYNEQFF.

A word on this clonotype: This may arise from a read error, as a much more abundant clone is one base away. The gene calls are TRBV20-1 and TRBJ2-1, with 8 nucleotides matching TRBD1. CDR1 is DFQATT and CDR2 is SNEGSKA in the germline V gene (reference sequence). This CDR3 spans 15 amino acids. CDR3 in DNA: TGCAGTGCCAAACTCGACAGGGGCGAATACAATGAGCCGTTCTTC. This sequence encodes CSAKLDRGEYNEPFF.

This clonotype was seen ten or more times. This chain connects TRBV24-1 to TRBJ2-7; unclear D gene. The V gene's germline CDR1 is KGHDR and CDR2 SFDVKD. V gave up 1 base and J gave up 5 bases, with 2 bases separating them. The CDR3 length is 11 residues. CDR3 sequence reads: CATSDLHEQYF. CDR3 sequence (DNA): TGTGCCACCAGTGATTTACACGAGCAGTACTTC.

This clonotype was seen at least ten times. V is TRBV5-1 and J is TRBJ2-3, with 8 bases fitting TRBD1. There are 16 residues in the CDR3. Trimming took 0 bases from V and 0 from J; bases not matched to a gene: 3. The germline gives CDR1 SGHRS, CDR2 YFSETQ. In DNA, the CDR3 is TGCGCCAGCAGCTTGGCCGACAGGGGTAGCACAGATACGCAGTATTTT. Translating gives CASSLADRGSTDTQYF.

This chain links TRBV20-1 with TRBJ2-5; D uncertain. The CDR3 extends over 15 amino acids. V was shortened by 0 bases and J by 5 bases, with 16 bases between the two germline ends. CDR1 is DFQATT and CDR2 is SNEGSKA in the germline V gene (reference sequence). The CDR3 loop reads CSARDPPQREETQYF. CDR3 coding DNA: TGCAGTGCTAGAGACCCCCCACAGCGCGAGGAGACCCAGTACTTC.

The V gene is TRBV20-1, the J gene TRBJ2-3; TRBD2 aligns across 11 bases. V trimming: 0 bases; J trimming: 13 bases; junction bases outside the gene matches: 12. This CDR3 has 15 amino acids. The V gene's germline CDR1 is DFQATT and CDR2 SNEGSKA (reference sequence). CDR3 bases: TGCAGTGCTAGAGATGGAGGCCTAGCGGGGGGATCCAAGTATTTT. The encoded protein is CSARDGGLAGGSKYF.

Ten or more counts support this clonotype. The chain joins TRBV20-1 to TRBJ2-1, with TRBD2 identical over 11 bases. V gave up 4 bases and J gave up 4 bases; unmatched junction bases: 9. The CDR3 has 16 residues. Per the germline V gene, CDR1 is DFQATT and CDR2 is SNEGSKA (reference sequence). The CDR3 loop reads CSATEFLAGGYNEQFF. The CDR3 DNA is TGCAGTGCTACCGAATTCCTAGCGGGGGGTTACAATGAGCAGTTCTTC.

This clonotype was counted many times. CDR3 sequence (DNA): TGTGCCAGCAGCCCCACCCCCCAAGAGACCCAGTACTTC. Its translation: CASSPTPQETQYF. This chain uses TRBV7-8 with TRBJ2-5, with D uncertain. Germline V CDR1 and CDR2: SGHVS, FQNEAQ. V was clipped by 5 bases and J by 1 base, with 8 bases between them. This CDR3 spans 13 amino acids. The variable domain in full, completed from reference TRBV7-8 and TRBJ2-5, reads GAGVSQSPRYKVAKRGQDVALRCDPISGHVSLFWYQQALGQGPEFLTYFQNEAQLDKSGLPSDRFFAERPEGSVSTLKIQRTQQEDSAVYLCASSPTPQETQYFGPGTRLLVL.

This clonotype was seen at least ten times. The chain uses TRBV28 and TRBJ2-2; D remains ambiguous. The V and J ends lost 5 bases and 3 bases respectively, with 10 bases between them. CDR3 length: 14 residues. Germline V gene lookup returns CDR1 MDHEN and CDR2 SYDVKM. The CDR3 here is CASSPNIYTGELFF. CDR3 sequence (DNA): TGTGCCAGCAGTCCCAATATATACACCGGGGAGCTGTTTTTT.

V and J are TRBV5-6 and TRBJ2-1; TRBD1 is a possible D gene (5 bases). The V gene's germline CDR1 is SGHDT and CDR2 YYEEEE. The CDR3 sequence is 11 residues long. Trimming took 2 bases from V and 9 from J, leaving 6 bases between them. The chain's CDR3 is CASSFRGEQFF. CDR3 in DNA: TGTGCCAGCAGCTTTAGGGGTGAGCAGTTCTTC.

This clonotype showed up many times. The J gene is TRBJ1-5, the V gene TRBV20-1; a weak D match, TRBD1 (5 bases). Trimming pared 4 bases from V and 0 bases from J, leaving 10 bases between. CDR1 DFQATT and CDR2 SNEGSKA come from the germline V gene (reference sequence). The CDR3 contains 14 residues. The CDR3 sequence: CSANEGSSNQPQHF. The CDR3, as DNA: TGCAGTGCTAACGAGGGGAGTAGCAATCAGCCCCAGCATTTT.

This clonotype has a single count. The CDR3 region has the DNA TGTGCCAGCAGTGGGACAGGGGGCGCGTACGGCAATCAGCCCCAGCATTTT. Its protein product is CASSGTGGAYGNQPQHF. The genes are TRBV27 and TRBJ1-5; TRBD1 aligns across 12 bases. This CDR3 is 17 amino acids long. CDR1 is MNHEY, CDR2 SMNVEV, per germline (reference sequence). V dropped 5 bases and J dropped 2; count of bases not matched to a gene: 7.